The entry that follows covers one TCR beta chain sequence. Its antigen is undetermined. Here immunoSEQ multiplex PCR was the method, and the copy in TCRdb shows in-frame clones only, minus some. The profile shows about 2,200,000 clones, around 93% of them singletons. This record belongs to a study of shared clonotypes between healthy human individuals. Selected positively for CCR7 and CD45RO-negative, naive CD8 cells excluded terminally differentiated effector memory CD45RA+ cells. Germline values: CDR1 SGHNT, CDR2 YENEEA. The CDR3 is 13 residues long. The germline V and J ends were trimmed by 4 bases and 1 base, with 6 bases remaining between them. Overall study findings and caveats: Several donors held roughly 5% of naive CD4 clonotypes in common.

The chain employs TRBV11-3 and TRBJ2-3, with D maybe TRBD1 (5 bases). Sequenced sample: naive CD8+ T cells from PBMCs. The sequence derives from a man aged 18 to 29 in good health. Some clones in this sample may be carry-over from other donors' samples. Here the CDR3 DNA reads TGTGCCAGCAGCTCAGGGCGCACAGATACGCAGTATTTT. This translates into CASSSGRTDTQYF.